The clone carrying this T cell receptor beta chain was counted only a few times. The antigen is not known. This CDR3 has 13 residues. Unmatched junction bases numbered 8, after V lost 7 bases and J lost 9 bases. CDR1 is LNHDA, CDR2 SQIVND, per germline (reference sequence). These data come from a study of T cell repertoires in cytomegalovirus infection. Across the study: Both a matching HLA type and CMV infection were indicated by public TCR beta signatures.

General study findings and limits: Of the TCR beta families, the public ones yielded a cumulative frequency that identified carriers of CMV plus the relevant HLA.

Each CDR3 protein gets one entry after TCRdb re-called the reads with MiXCR. The table lists approximately 240,000 distinct CDR3 sequences, 9% to 15% of them singletons, with 1.5% to 2% in the top ten. This rearrangement joins TRBV19 to TRBJ2-4; 8 bases are a match to TRBD1. Input material: PBMCs. The sequence derives from a human donor in good health (CMV status not recorded). Some clones in this sample may be carry-over from other donors' samples. DNA of the CDR3: TGTGCCAGTACTTTGGACAGGGTCGGCATTCAGTACTTC. This sequence encodes CASTLDRVGIQYF.